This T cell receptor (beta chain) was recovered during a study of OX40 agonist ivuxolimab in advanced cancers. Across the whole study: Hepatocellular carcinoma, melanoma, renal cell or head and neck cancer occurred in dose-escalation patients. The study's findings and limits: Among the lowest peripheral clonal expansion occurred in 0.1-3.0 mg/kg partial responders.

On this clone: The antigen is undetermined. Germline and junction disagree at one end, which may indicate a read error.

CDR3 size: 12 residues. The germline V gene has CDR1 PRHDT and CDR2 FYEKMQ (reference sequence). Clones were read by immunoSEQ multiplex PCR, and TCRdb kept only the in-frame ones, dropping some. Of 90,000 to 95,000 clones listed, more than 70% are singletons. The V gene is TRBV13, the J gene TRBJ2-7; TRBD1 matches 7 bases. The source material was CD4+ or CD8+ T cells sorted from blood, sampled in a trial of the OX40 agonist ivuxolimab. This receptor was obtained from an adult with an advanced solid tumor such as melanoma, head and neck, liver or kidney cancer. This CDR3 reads CASSLGTDEQYF. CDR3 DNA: TGTGCCAGCAGCCTAGGGACAGACGAGCAGTACTTC.